These T cell receptor beta chains were read from a single sample in a study of T cell changes during pregnancy in multiple sclerosis. TCRdb's copy holds only in-frame clones and misses some; the assay was immunoSEQ multiplex PCR. Of roughly 60,000 clones in the sample, around 93% were seen once. The sample was CD4+ T cells from peripheral blood mononuclear cells, taken before pregnancy. The receptors originated from a female donor with multiple sclerosis, enrolled in a pregnancy study. Each CDR3 is given with its conserved first and last residue. The D gene is left open where the match is weak. The listing skips clone size in some rows; elsewhere it reads once, few, many or a size class.

cdr3_length,clone_size,d_call,v_call,j_call,cdr3_aa,cdr3_nt
15,NA,TRBD2,TRBV9,TRBJ2-5,CASSVVASGQETQYF,TGTGCCAGCAGCGTAGTGGCTAGCGGGCAAGAGACCCAGTACTTC
14,NA,NA,TRBV5-4,TRBJ2-1,CASSRRSSYNEQFF,TGTGCCAGCAGCCGCCGGAGTTCGTACAATGAGCAGTTCTTC
15,NA,TRBD1,TRBV7-7,TRBJ2-5,CASSSPGTGQETQYF,TGTGCTAGCAGCTCTCCCGGGACAGGCCAAGAGACCCAGTACTTC
17,once,NA,TRBV7-8,TRBJ1-2,CASSLASSRGQDYGYTF,TGTGCCAGCAGCTTAGCGTCATCCAGGGGCCAGGACTATGGCTACACCTTC
14,medium-sized,NA,TRBV12-5,TRBJ1-1,CASGHSPDSSEAFF,TGTGCTAGTGGTCACTCGCCGGACAGCAGTGAAGCTTTCTTT
15,NA,NA,TRBV9,TRBJ2-7,CASSVAVTGTYEQYF,TGTGCCAGCAGCGTAGCAGTAACGGGGACCTACGAGCAGTACTTC
12,NA,NA,TRBV7-6,TRBJ2-7,CASSPTGYEQYF,TGTGCCAGCAGCCCAACAGGGTACGAGCAGTACTTC
16,NA,TRBD2,TRBV27,TRBJ2-1,CASRPTGTSAYNEQFF,TGTGCCAGCAGACCGACCGGGACTAGCGCCTACAATGAGCAGTTCTTC
16,once,TRBD1,TRBV5-4,TRBJ2-1,CASSLAPGQGVGEQFF,TGTGCCAGCAGCTTGGCCCCGGGACAGGGGGTTGGGGAGCAGTTCTTC
13,NA,NA,TRBV14,TRBJ1-1,CASSQDYGTPAFF,TGTGCCAGCAGCCAAGATTACGGGACTCCCGCTTTCTTT
13,once,NA,TRBV29-1,TRBJ2-1,CSVDRLSNNEQFF,TGCAGCGTTGATCGACTATCAAACAATGAGCAGTTCTTC
14,NA,TRBD1,TRBV7-9,TRBJ2-5,CASSNRTGGETQYF,TGTGCCAGCAGTAACCGGACAGGGGGAGAGACCCAGTACTTC
18,NA,NA,TRBV23-1,TRBJ2-7,CASPMRWARQDLLGEQYF,TGCGCCAGCCCGATGAGGTGGGCAAGACAGGACCTCCTAGGGGAGCAGTACTTC
15,NA,TRBD2,TRBV7-2,TRBJ2-7,CASSGALAGWNEQYF,TGTGCCAGCAGCGGGGCACTAGCGGGATGGAATGAGCAGTACTTC
16,NA,TRBD2,TRBV4-3,TRBJ2-7,CASSQDWTSGAGEQYF,TGCGCCAGCAGCCAAGATTGGACTAGCGGGGCAGGGGAGCAGTACTTC
13,NA,NA,TRBV7-2,TRBJ2-7,CASSRTPLFEQYF,TGTGCCAGCAGCCGGACTCCTCTTTTCGAGCAGTACTTC
14,NA,NA,TRBV6-1,TRBJ1-2,CASSTGKGLYGYTF,TGTGCCAGCAGTACGGGAAAGGGCCTCTATGGCTACACCTTC
16,NA,NA,TRBV12-5,TRBJ2-3,CASGSLGTGFTDTQYF,TGTGCTAGTGGTTCCCTCGGGACTGGATTCACAGATACGCAGTATTTT
16,NA,NA,TRBV4-3,TRBJ2-1,CASSQDHGGTYNEQFF,TGCGCCAGCAGCCAAGACCACGGAGGGACCTACAATGAGCAGTTCTTC
17,NA,TRBD2,TRBV4-2,TRBJ2-7,CASSQERLARYSYEQYF,TGTGCCAGCAGCCAAGAAAGACTAGCGCGTTACTCCTACGAGCAGTACTTC
14,NA,TRBD2,TRBV18,TRBJ2-1,CASSPPGTSSEQFF,TGTGCCAGCTCACCCCCCGGGACTAGCTCCGAGCAGTTCTTC
18,NA,TRBD1,TRBV27,TRBJ2-6,CASSQTGTGVAGANVLTF,TGTGCCAGCAGTCAAACCGGGACAGGGGTTGCTGGGGCCAACGTCCTGACTTTC
14,NA,NA,TRBV5-6,TRBJ2-2,CASSLRGATGELFF,TGTGCCAGCAGCTTGAGAGGAGCTACCGGGGAGCTGTTTTTT
15,NA,NA,TRBV19,TRBJ1-2,CASNPSVLKDYGYTF,TGTGCCAGTAACCCCTCGGTCCTAAAAGACTATGGCTACACCTTC
18,NA,NA,TRBV5-1,TRBJ2-6,CASSLLPPRVPGANVLTF,TGCGCCAGCAGCTTGTTGCCCCCACGGGTACCAGGGGCCAACGTCCTGACTTTC
14,NA,TRBD1,TRBV30,TRBJ2-5,CAWSAGQAQETQYF,TGTGCCTGGAGCGCGGGACAGGCGCAAGAGACCCAGTACTTC
15,NA,TRBD1,TRBV19,TRBJ1-2,CASRVTGGPNYGYTF,TGTGCCAGTAGAGTTACAGGGGGCCCGAACTATGGCTACACCTTC
14,NA,TRBD1,TRBV4-3,TRBJ2-1,CASSLGQGRNEQFF,TGCGCCAGCAGCCTCGGACAGGGGAGAAATGAGCAGTTCTTC
13,NA,NA,TRBV5-1,TRBJ1-1,CASSFSGGTEAFF,TGCGCCAGCAGCTTCTCGGGGGGCACTGAAGCTTTCTTT
14,once,TRBD1,TRBV30,TRBJ1-3,CAWSVHRGLNTIYF,TGTGCCTGGAGTGTACACAGGGGTCTAAACACCATATATTTT
16,NA,TRBD2,TRBV5-4,TRBJ2-2,CASSLEGLAGSGELFF,TGTGCCAGCAGCTTGGAGGGACTAGCGGGATCCGGGGAGCTGTTTTTT
14,NA,NA,TRBV28,TRBJ2-3,CASIDQGGPNTQYF,TGTGCCAGCATCGACCAGGGGGGCCCCAATACGCAGTATTTT
15,NA,TRBD1,TRBV28,TRBJ1-1,CASSPSTGGGTEAFF,TGTGCCAGCAGTCCCTCGACAGGGGGGGGGACTGAAGCTTTCTTT
16,NA,TRBD1,TRBV6-5,TRBJ1-3,CASSYSQGASGNTIYF,TGTGCCAGCAGTTACTCGCAGGGGGCCTCAGGAAACACCATATATTTT
13,NA,NA,TRBV27,TRBJ1-1,CASSHLPGVEAFF,TGTGCCAGCAGCCACCTACCGGGGGTTGAAGCTTTCTTT
15,NA,TRBD1,TRBV7-9,TRBJ1-4,CASSLQGALNEKLFF,TGTGCCAGCAGCTTACAGGGGGCCCTAAATGAAAAACTGTTTTTT
18,NA,NA,TRBV7-2,TRBJ2-3,CASSLKAGGHMSTDTQYF,TGTGCCAGCAGCTTAAAGGCGGGCGGGCACATGAGCACAGATACGCAGTATTTT
15,NA,TRBD2,TRBV7-2,TRBJ2-3,CASSVGLAGGGTQYF,TGTGCCAGCAGCGTGGGACTAGCGGGAGGGGGGACGCAGTATTTT
17,NA,TRBD2,TRBV7-6,TRBJ2-1,CASSLRLAGRPYNEQFF,TGTGCCAGCAGCTTACGACTAGCGGGCCGCCCCTACAATGAGCAGTTCTTC
17,NA,TRBD2,TRBV5-1,TRBJ2-1,CASSFWTSGSRNNEQFF,TGCGCCAGCAGCTTCTGGACTAGCGGGAGTAGGAACAATGAGCAGTTCTTC
17,NA,TRBD2,TRBV7-6,TRBJ2-5,CASSLGLAGGPQETQYF,TGTGCCAGCAGCTTAGGACTAGCGGGAGGACCCCAAGAGACCCAGTACTTC
17,NA,TRBD2,TRBV7-9,TRBJ2-3,CASSLTPLAGGPDTQYF,TGTGCCAGCAGCTTAACTCCATTAGCGGGAGGGCCAGATACGCAGTATTTT
12,NA,TRBD2,TRBV29-1,TRBJ2-1,CSVEASGREQFF,TGCAGCGTTGAGGCTAGCGGGAGGGAGCAGTTCTTC
16,NA,NA,TRBV30,TRBJ1-5,CAWKSQGSIDNQPQHF,TGTGCCTGGAAGTCCCAGGGCAGCATAGACAATCAGCCCCAGCATTTT